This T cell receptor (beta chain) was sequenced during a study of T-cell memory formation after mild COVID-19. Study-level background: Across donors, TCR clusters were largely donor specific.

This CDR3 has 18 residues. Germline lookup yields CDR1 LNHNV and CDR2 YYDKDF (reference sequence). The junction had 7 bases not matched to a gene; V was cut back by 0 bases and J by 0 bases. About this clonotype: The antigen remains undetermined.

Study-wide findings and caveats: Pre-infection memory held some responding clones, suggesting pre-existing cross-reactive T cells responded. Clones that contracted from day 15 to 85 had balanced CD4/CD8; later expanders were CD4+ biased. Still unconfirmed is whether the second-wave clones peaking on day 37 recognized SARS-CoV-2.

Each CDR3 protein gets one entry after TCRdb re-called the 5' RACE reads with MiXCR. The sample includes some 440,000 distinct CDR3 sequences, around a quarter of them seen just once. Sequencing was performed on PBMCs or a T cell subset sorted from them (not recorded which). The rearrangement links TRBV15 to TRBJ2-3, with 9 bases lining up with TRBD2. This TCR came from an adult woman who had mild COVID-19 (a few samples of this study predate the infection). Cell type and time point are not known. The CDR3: CATSRDLTSGSSTDTQYF. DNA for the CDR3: TGTGCCACCAGCAGAGATCTGACTAGCGGTTCTAGCACAGATACGCAGTATTTT.